This T cell receptor (beta chain) comes out of a study of T cell responses to AZD1222 COVID-19 vaccine. The study, taken as a whole, reports: White British people made up most donors, females outnumbered males, and clonal diversity was possibly underestimated. Variant regions that are unmutated are reportedly the target of nearly half of spike-specific TCRs. There were repertoire samples only from the period after the peak T cell response.

This clone showed up just once. Its antigen is not identified. Germline V lookup: CDR1 SGHRS, CDR2 YFSETQ. V dropped 0 bases and J dropped 2 bases, with 10 bases sitting between them. This CDR3 spans 15 amino acids. Assay used: immunoSEQ multiplex PCR; TCRdb lists only in-frame clones, some missing. Here the sample spans some 150,000 clones, 89% being singletons. Second doses were pooled across both intervals (about 4 or about 12 weeks). Material: peripheral blood, obtained 28 days after the second AZD1222 dose. The sequence was collected from an adult who received the AZD1222 COVID-19 vaccine. The rearrangement uses TRBV5-1 and TRBJ2-3; a possible D gene is TRBD2 (6 bases). This CDR3 reads CASSLGGDYTDTQYF. In DNA form, the CDR3 reads TGCGCCAGCAGCTTGGGCGGGGATTACACAGATACGCAGTATTTT.